The present TCR beta chain was sequenced within a study of regulatory dendritic cells for organ transplantation. This CDR3 spans 17 amino acids. V shed 4 bases and J 2 bases; nucleotides not matched to a gene: 9. Germline CDR1 SGHKS, CDR2 YYEKEE (reference sequence). The repertoire was sequenced with immunoSEQ multiplex PCR; TCRdb's copy has only in-frame clones and lacks some. Of more than 35,000 clones listed, over 80% are singletons. J is TRBJ1-5 and V is TRBV5-5, with 10 nucleotides matching TRBD1. Sequenced input: naive CD8+ T cells from blood. Indicated subset: CD45RA+ naive T cells. The receptor was isolated from a human donor in good health. CDR3 DNA: TGTGCCAGCAGCGGCGGCTTGGGACAGGGGCGCAATCAGCCCCAGCATTTT. It encodes CASSGGLGQGRNQPQHF.